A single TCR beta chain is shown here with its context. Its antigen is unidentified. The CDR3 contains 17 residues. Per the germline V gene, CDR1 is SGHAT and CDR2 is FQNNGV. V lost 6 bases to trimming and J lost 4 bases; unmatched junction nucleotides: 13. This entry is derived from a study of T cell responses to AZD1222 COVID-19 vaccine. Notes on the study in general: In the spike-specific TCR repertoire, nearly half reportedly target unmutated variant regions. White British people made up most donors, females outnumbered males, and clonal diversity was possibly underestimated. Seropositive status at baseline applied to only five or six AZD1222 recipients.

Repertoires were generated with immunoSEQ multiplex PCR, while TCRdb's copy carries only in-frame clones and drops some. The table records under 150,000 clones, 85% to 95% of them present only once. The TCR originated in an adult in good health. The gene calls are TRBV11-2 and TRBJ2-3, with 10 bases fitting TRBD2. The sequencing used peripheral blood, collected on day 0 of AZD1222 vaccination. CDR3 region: CASRKSPGLATADTQYF. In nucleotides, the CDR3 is TGTGCCAGCAGAAAATCCCCGGGACTAGCGACGGCAGATACGCAGTATTTT.